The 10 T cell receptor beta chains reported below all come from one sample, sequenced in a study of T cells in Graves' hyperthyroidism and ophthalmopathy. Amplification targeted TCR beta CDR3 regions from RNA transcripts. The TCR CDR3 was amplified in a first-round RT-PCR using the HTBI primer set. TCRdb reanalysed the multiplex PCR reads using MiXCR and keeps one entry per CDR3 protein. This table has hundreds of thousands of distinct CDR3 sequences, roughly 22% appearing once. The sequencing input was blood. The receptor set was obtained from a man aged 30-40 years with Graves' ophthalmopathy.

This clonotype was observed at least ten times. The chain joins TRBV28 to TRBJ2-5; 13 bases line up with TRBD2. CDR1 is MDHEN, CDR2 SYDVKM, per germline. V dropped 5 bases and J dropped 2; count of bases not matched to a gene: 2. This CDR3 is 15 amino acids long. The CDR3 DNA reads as TGTGCCAGCAGTGGGACTAGCGGGAATCAAGAGACCCAGTACTTC. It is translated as CASSGTSGNQETQYF.

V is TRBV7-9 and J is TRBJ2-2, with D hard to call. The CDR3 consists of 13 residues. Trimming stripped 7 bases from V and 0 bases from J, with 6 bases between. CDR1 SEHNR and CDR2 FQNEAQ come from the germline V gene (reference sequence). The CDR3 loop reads CASTTANTGELFF. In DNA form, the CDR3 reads TGTGCCAGCACCACAGCGAACACCGGGGAGCTGTTTTTT.

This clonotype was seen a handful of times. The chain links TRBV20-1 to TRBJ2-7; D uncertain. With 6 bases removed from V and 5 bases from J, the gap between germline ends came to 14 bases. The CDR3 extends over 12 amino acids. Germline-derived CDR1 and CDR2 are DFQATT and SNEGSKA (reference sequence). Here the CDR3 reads CSAQIARDEQYF. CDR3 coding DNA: TGCAGTGCCCAGATCGCGCGAGACGAGCAGTACTTC.

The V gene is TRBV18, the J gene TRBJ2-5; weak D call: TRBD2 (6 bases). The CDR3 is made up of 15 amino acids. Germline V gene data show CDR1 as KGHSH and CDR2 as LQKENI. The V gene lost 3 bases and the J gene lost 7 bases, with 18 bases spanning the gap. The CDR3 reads CASSPPQGGGRTQYF. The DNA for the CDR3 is TGTGCCAGCTCACCCCCACAAGGTGGAGGGCGGACCCAGTACTTC.

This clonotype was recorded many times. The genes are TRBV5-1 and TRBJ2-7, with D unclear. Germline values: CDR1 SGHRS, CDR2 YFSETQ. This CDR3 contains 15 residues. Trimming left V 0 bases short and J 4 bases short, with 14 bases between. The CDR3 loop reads CASSLVPRDSYEQYF. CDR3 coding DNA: TGCGCCAGCAGCTTGGTCCCCAGAGATTCATACGAGCAGTACTTC.

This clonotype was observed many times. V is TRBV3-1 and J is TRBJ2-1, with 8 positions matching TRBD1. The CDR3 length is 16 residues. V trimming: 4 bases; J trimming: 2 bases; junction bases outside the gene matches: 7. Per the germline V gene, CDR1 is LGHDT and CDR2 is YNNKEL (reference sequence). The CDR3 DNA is TGTGCCAGCAGCCTCTCGACAGGGGATCCCTACAATGAGCAGTTCTTC. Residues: CASSLSTGDPYNEQFF.

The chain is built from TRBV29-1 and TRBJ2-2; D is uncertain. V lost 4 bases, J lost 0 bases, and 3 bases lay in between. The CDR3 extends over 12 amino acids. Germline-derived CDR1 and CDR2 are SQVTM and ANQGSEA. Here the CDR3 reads CSVAPNTGELFF. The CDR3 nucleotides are TGCAGCGTTGCACCGAACACCGGGGAGCTGTTTTTT.

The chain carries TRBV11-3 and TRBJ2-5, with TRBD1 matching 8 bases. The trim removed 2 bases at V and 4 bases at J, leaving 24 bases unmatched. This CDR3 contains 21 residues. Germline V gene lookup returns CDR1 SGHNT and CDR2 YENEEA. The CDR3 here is CASSLMGQARIPYRQTETQYF. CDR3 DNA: TGTGCCAGCAGCTTAATGGGACAGGCTAGGATCCCATACCGTCAAACAGAGACCCAGTACTTC.

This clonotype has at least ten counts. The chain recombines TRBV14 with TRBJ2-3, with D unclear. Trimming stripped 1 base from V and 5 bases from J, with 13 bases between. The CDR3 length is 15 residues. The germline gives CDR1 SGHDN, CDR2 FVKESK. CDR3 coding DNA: TGTGCCAGCAGCCAAGGGATTTTTCGGAGAGATACGCAGTATTTT. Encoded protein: CASSQGIFRRDTQYF.

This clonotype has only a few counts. The CDR3 is CASSYSQGANSNQPQHF. The CDR3 DNA sequence: TGTGCCAGCAGTTACTCACAGGGGGCGAATAGCAATCAGCCCCAGCATTTT. V is TRBV6-2 or TRBV6-3 and J is TRBJ1-5, with 9 positions matching TRBD1. Germline V lookup: CDR1 MNHEY, CDR2 SVGEGT. The CDR3 contains 17 residues. V was clipped by 0 bases and J by 0 bases; unmatched bases: 3.